A single sample gave rise to the 10 T cell receptor beta chains below, sequenced in a study of cytomegalovirus exposure and HLA in healthy donors. PCR primers comprised 60 Vbeta and 13 Jbeta primers. Sequencing used immunoSEQ multiplex PCR; TCRdb keeps in-frame clones, though not all of them. Of 80,000 or so clones detected, approximately 75% appear once; the ten largest clones hold roughly 7.2%. Sample: PBMCs. Every receptor here comes from a woman aged 35 to 49 in good health and CMV-seronegative.

As to this clone: The identical CDR3 is also encoded by other nucleotide sequences in the sample. The CDR3 region is CASSRSREAVTEAFF. As DNA, the CDR3 is TGCGCCAGCAGCCGGTCCAGGGAGGCGGTCACTGAAGCTTTCTTT. The V gene is TRBV4-1, the J gene TRBJ1-1; D is perhaps TRBD1 (5 bases). The CDR3 is 15 amino acids. The V and J ends lost 4 bases and 4 bases respectively, with 16 bases between them. Germline CDR1 is MGHRA and CDR2 is YSYEKL.

The CDR3 protein is CASANSPETQYF. The CDR3 DNA reads as TGTGCCAGCGCGAATTCGCCAGAGACCCAGTACTTC. The chain joins TRBV2 to TRBJ2-5; D is unclear. V lost 8 bases and J lost 4, with 11 bases in between. Germline CDR1 and CDR2: SNHLY and FYNNEI. This CDR3 has 12 residues. The complete variable domain, with remaining parts taken from reference TRBV2 and TRBJ2-5, reads EPEVTQTPSHQVTQMGQEVILRCVPISNHLYFYWYRQILGQKVEFLVSFYNNEISEKSEIFDDQFSVERPDGSNFTLKIRSTKLEDSAMYFCASANSPETQYFGPGTRLLVL.

V is TRBV23-1 and J is TRBJ2-3; 7 bases align to TRBD2. TRBV23-1 is an ORF, and what it does is uncertain. The junction had 11 bases not matched to a gene; V was cut back by 3 bases and J by 5 bases. The CDR3 is made up of 16 amino acids. The CDR3 loop reads CASSQSTLREGDTQYF. The CDR3 DNA reads TGCGCCAGCAGTCAGAGTACCCTAAGGGAGGGAGATACGCAGTATTTT.

In this sample, this clone turned up a few times. The chain combines TRBV6-6 with TRBJ1-4; D is possibly TRBD1 (5 bases). CDR1 is MNHNY, CDR2 SVGAGI, per germline (reference sequence). V gave up 6 bases and J gave up 4 bases, with 15 bases separating them. CDR3 length: 15 amino acids. The CDR3 is CASSRPGGGNEKLFF. DNA of the CDR3: TGTGCCAGCAGCCGACCCGGGGGTGGTAATGAAAAACTGTTTTTT.

The V call is TRBV2, the J call TRBJ2-7; 8 nucleotides align to TRBD2. The trim removed 6 bases at V and 0 bases at J, leaving 13 bases unmatched. Germline V gene lookup returns CDR1 SNHLY and CDR2 FYNNEI. CDR3 length: 17 amino acids. DNA of the CDR3: TGTGCCAGCAGACCCCTCCGACTAGCGACGAGCTCCTACGAGCAGTACTTC. This gives the protein CASRPLRLATSSYEQYF.

This chain's CDR3 is CAWSVRWGIAGGLGTQYF. CDR3 nucleotides: TGTGCCTGGAGTGTACGGTGGGGTATAGCGGGGGGCCTTGGTACGCAGTATTTT. This sequence joins TRBV30 and TRBJ2-3; 10 bases line up with TRBD2. CDR1 and CDR2 (germline): GTSNPN, SVGIG (reference sequence). Germline trimming cut 0 bases from V and 8 bases from J; bases unmatched to any gene: 17. The CDR3 loop spans 18 amino acids.

This chain uses TRBV2 with TRBJ1-4; D might be TRBD1 (6 bases). The CDR3 is 13 residues long. CDR1 and CDR2 from the germline V gene are SNHLY and FYNNEI. The V and J ends lost 8 bases and 3 bases respectively, with 10 bases between them. CDR3 in DNA: TGTGCCAGCCGGACAGTCCCTAATGAAAAACTGTTTTTT. Protein product: CASRTVPNEKLFF.

The chain links TRBV28 to TRBJ2-7; D is possibly TRBD1 (6 bases). The germline gives CDR1 MDHEN, CDR2 SYDVKM. V was pared by 4 bases and J by 2 bases, with 9 bases between. CDR3 length equals 13 residues. This CDR3 reads CASSSPGAYEQYF. The CDR3, as DNA: TGTGCCAGCAGTTCGCCAGGGGCCTACGAGCAGTACTTC.

For this clone: Sequence at one end of the junction differs from germline and may be a read error. The chain uses TRBV18 and TRBJ1-3; 7 bases fit TRBD1. This CDR3 comprises 15 residues. Per germline, CDR1 KGHSH and CDR2 LQKENI. As DNA, the CDR3 is TGTGCCAGCTCACCTGGACAGGCTACTGGAAACACTATATATTTT. Protein product: CASSPGQATGNTIYF.

The gene calls are TRBV25-1 and TRBJ1-4; 7 bases line up with TRBD1. The CDR3 has 17 residues. V shed 2 bases and J 0 bases; nucleotides not matched to a gene: 6. CDR1 is MGHDK and CDR2 is SYGVNS in the germline V gene. Here the CDR3 reads CASSERTGVATNEKLFF. The CDR3 DNA sequence: TGTGCCAGCAGTGAACGGACAGGCGTTGCAACTAATGAAAAACTGTTTTTT.